The 29 T cell receptor beta chains below all came from one sample that was sequenced in a study of molecular identifiers for immune sequencing clone quantification. MiXCR, run by TCRdb on the PCR reads, gives a single entry per CDR3 protein. The table records around 480,000 distinct CDR3 sequences, around 23% of them present only once. Sequenced sample: naive CD8+ T cells from blood, with Jurkat cell RNA spiked in. The subset denotes: FACS-sorted CD8+CD4-CCR7+CD45RA+ naive T cells. The receptors come from a human donor in good health. Some libraries in this study had Jurkat cell RNA spiked in.

This clonotype showed up just a few times. J is TRBJ2-5 and V is TRBV29-1; 10 bases fit TRBD2. The CDR3 runs 12 residues. Germline CDR1 SQVTM, CDR2 ANQGSEA. J lost 5 bases, V lost 4 bases, and 1 base had no gene match. The CDR3 DNA is TGCAGCGTTGTTAGCGGGGGGGAGACCCAGTACTTC. Protein: CSVVSGGETQYF. Together with reference TRBV29-1 and TRBJ2-5, the CDR3 gives the full variable domain: SAVISQKPSRDICQRGTSLTIQCQVDSQVTMMFWYRQQPGQSLTLIATANQGSEATYESGFVIDKFPISRPNLTFSTLTVSNMSPEDSSIYLCSVVSGGETQYFGPGTRLLVL.

On this clonotype itself: One end of the junction does not line up with germline, which may come from a read error. V usage is TRBV12-3 or TRBV12-4 and J usage is TRBJ2-3; D remains unclear. The CDR3 covers 12 residues. In nucleotides, the CDR3 is TGTGCCAGCAGGACCGTCACAGATACGCAGTGTTTT. Translated: CASRTVTDTQCF.

The V gene is TRBV28, the J gene TRBJ2-6, with D unclear. V lost 3 bases and J 0 bases, leaving 6 bases between the germline ends. Germline V gene lookup returns CDR1 MDHEN and CDR2 SYDVKM. The CDR3 loop spans 15 amino acids. CDR3 DNA sequence: TGTGCCAGCAGTTTTGGTAACTCTGGGGCCAACGTCCTGACTTTC. Translated: CASSFGNSGANVLTF.

In regard to this clonotype: One base away lies a much larger clone, so this may be a sequencing read error. The chain has TRBV6-2 or TRBV6-3 and TRBJ1-1; possible D gene TRBD1, 5 bases. Germline lookup yields CDR1 MNHEY and CDR2 SVGEGT. The CDR3 sequence is 19 residues long. V was pared by 4 bases and J by 2 bases, with 26 bases between. Written as DNA, the CDR3 is TGTGCCAGCAGTTCACTAAAGGGACTCCGCCTGTTACTCAACACTGAAGCTTTCTTT. This codes for CASSSLKGLRLLLNTEAFF.

The V gene is TRBV6-5, the J gene TRBJ2-3, with TRBD2 matching over 12 bases. V dropped 6 bases and J dropped 6; count of bases not matched to a gene: 22. Germline V lookup: CDR1 MNHEY, CDR2 SVGAGI. The CDR3 has 20 residues. This CDR3 is CASSPTPPGWTSGVLDTQYF. The DNA for the CDR3 is TGTGCCAGCAGCCCCACCCCGCCGGGTTGGACTAGCGGGGTATTGGATACGCAGTATTTT.

Only a few counts were recorded for this clonotype. This rearrangement joins TRBV6-2 or TRBV6-3 to TRBJ2-7; D gene unclear. The V and J ends lost 4 bases and 1 base respectively, with 8 bases between them. The CDR3 loop spans 13 amino acids. Germline V gene sequence: CDR1 MNHEY, CDR2 SVGEGT. CDR3: CASSFTDSYEQYF. The CDR3, as DNA: TGTGCCAGCAGTTTTACCGATTCCTACGAGCAGTACTTC.

The genes are TRBV11-2 and TRBJ2-1; D not resolved. V was clipped by 0 bases and J by 5 bases, with 11 bases between them. CDR3 size: 15 residues. Germline V CDR1 and CDR2: SGHAT, FQNNGV. Here the CDR3 DNA reads TGTGCCAGCAGCTTAGAAGGCCTAACCCACAATGAGCAGTTCTTC. Translation gives CASSLEGLTHNEQFF.

On this clonotype itself: This likely traces to a read error, being one base from a far larger clone. Since no conserved phenylalanine or tryptophan closes the CDR3, a read error is the likely cause. CDR3 amino acids: CASSISLNTEAFL. CDR3 sequence (DNA): TGTGCCAGTAGTATCTCCTTGAACACTGAAGCTTTCCTT. V is TRBV19 and J is TRBJ1-1; no reliable D call. The V gene's germline CDR1 is LNHDA and CDR2 SQIVND (reference sequence). Trimming cost V 3 bases and J 0 bases, with 5 bases left between them. The CDR3 is 13 amino acids.

The V call is TRBV14, the J call TRBJ1-6; no clear D gene. CDR1 SGHDN and CDR2 FVKESK come from the germline V gene. The CDR3 spans 16 residues. The V and J ends lost 6 bases and 7 bases respectively, with 19 bases between them. CDR3 region: CASRQSSPQLNSPLHF. CDR3 DNA sequence: TGTGCCAGCAGACAAAGCTCCCCTCAGTTGAATTCACCCCTCCACTTT.

This clonotype has only a few counts. One end of the junction varies from germline; a read error may be responsible. The chain combines TRBV28 with TRBJ2-3; D may correspond to TRBD1 or TRBD2 (5 bases each). Germline CDR1 and CDR2: MDHEN and SYDVKM. The CDR3 is 14 amino acids. This CDR3 reads CASSTSEDTDTQYF. CDR3 sequence (DNA): TGTGCCAGCAGCACTAGTGAGGACACAGACACGCAGTATTTT.

The rearrangement links TRBV27 to TRBJ2-1, with D maybe TRBD2 (6 bases). There are 15 residues in the CDR3. V was clipped by 4 bases and J by 8 bases, with 18 bases between them. Germline CDR1 and CDR2: MNHEY and SMNVEV (reference sequence). CDR3 sequence reads: CASSSPGRGFYEQFF. The DNA of the CDR3 is TGTGCCAGCAGTTCACCGGGACGGGGGTTCTATGAGCAGTTCTTC.

The chain is built from TRBV9 and TRBJ2-1; weak D call: TRBD2 (7 bases). Per germline, CDR1 SGDLS and CDR2 YYNGEE. The CDR3 consists of 15 residues. V lost 2 bases and J 8 bases, leaving 17 bases between the germline ends. The chain's CDR3 is CASSVGGGSRDEQFF. The CDR3, as DNA: TGTGCCAGCAGCGTGGGAGGGGGGAGTCGAGATGAGCAGTTCTTC.

As regards this clonotype: A single base separates this from a much larger clone, so it may be a read error. The CDR3 ends on some other residue instead of the conserved phenylalanine or tryptophan, so this is likely a read error. CDR3 coding DNA: TGTGCCAGCAGCTCCCCGGCAGCGGGGGTAGCAGATACGCAGTATCTT. Its protein product is CASSSPAAGVADTQYL. The chain is built from TRBV5-3 and TRBJ2-3, with 8 bases matching TRBD2. TRBV5-3 belongs to the ORF category, with a function that is uncertain. This CDR3 has 16 amino acids.

This clonotype was detected many times. The chain uses TRBV5-5 and TRBJ2-7, with D possibly TRBD1 on 7 matching bases. This CDR3 has 15 amino acids. Germline V gene data show CDR1 as SGHKS and CDR2 as YYEKEE (reference sequence). Trimming stripped 0 bases from V and 5 bases from J, with 15 bases between. CDR3: CASSLGGGGMDEQYF. The CDR3 DNA reads TGTGCCAGCAGCTTGGGCGGAGGGGGCATGGACGAGCAGTACTTC.

This clonotype was seen once. Mismatch with germline at one junction end may stem from a read error. V and J are TRBV4-3 and TRBJ2-4; a possible D gene is TRBD2 (6 bases). Germline V gene lookup returns CDR1 LGHNA and CDR2 YSLEER. The CDR3 sequence is 16 residues long. For the CDR3, the DNA is TGCACCAGCAGCCAAATGCGGGGCGAGTCGGGAAACATTCAGTACTTC. Amino acids: CTSSQMRGESGNIQYF.

This clonotype showed up just a few times. The chain uses TRBV4-1 and TRBJ1-3, with D hard to call. This CDR3 has 14 residues. V lost 0 bases and J 2 bases, leaving 5 bases between the germline ends. Germline CDR1 MGHRA, CDR2 YSYEKL. CDR3 region: CASSQEGTGNTIYF. CDR3 DNA: TGCGCCAGCAGCCAAGAGGGGACTGGAAACACCATATATTTT.

In its sample, this clonotype was seen many times. The chain recombines TRBV19 with TRBJ1-5; D gene unclear. The germline V gene has CDR1 LNHDA and CDR2 SQIVND (reference sequence). V gave up 2 bases and J gave up 2 bases, with 10 bases separating them. CDR3 length: 15 amino acids. DNA of the CDR3: TGTGCCAGTAGTATATTTTCGGGTGGCAATCAGCCCCAGCATTTT. This translates into CASSIFSGGNQPQHF.

This chain connects TRBV7-9 to TRBJ1-6; no clear D. Looked up from germline, CDR1 is SEHNR and CDR2 is FQNEAQ (reference sequence). The CDR3 covers 14 residues. V was shortened by 5 bases and J by 13 bases, with 18 bases between the two germline ends. The CDR3 sequence: CASSETRSDFPLHF. The CDR3 bases are TGTGCCAGCAGCGAGACAAGGTCCGATTTTCCCCTCCACTTT.

This clonotype occurred many times. The chain uses TRBV4-3 and TRBJ1-6, with D uncertain. Trimming stripped 0 bases from V and 8 bases from J, with 8 bases between. The CDR3 contains 14 residues. The germline CDR1 and CDR2 sequences are LGHNA and YSLEER. DNA of the CDR3: TGCGCCAGCAGCCAAGATCCGGCGGATTCACCCCTCCACTTT. Translation gives CASSQDPADSPLHF.

This chain connects TRBV3-1 to TRBJ1-5; D call uncertain. Germline V gene sequence: CDR1 LGHDT, CDR2 YNNKEL (reference sequence). V was shortened by 0 bases and J by 0 bases, with 12 bases between the two germline ends. The CDR3 is 17 residues long. The chain's CDR3 is CASSQDYGGYSNQPQHF. The CDR3 region has the DNA TGTGCCAGCAGCCAAGATTATGGAGGTTATAGCAATCAGCCCCAGCATTTT.

A few counts support this clonotype. This rearrangement joins TRBV5-6 to TRBJ2-7, with unresolved D. V dropped 0 bases and J dropped 2 bases, with 12 bases sitting between them. CDR1 is SGHDT, CDR2 YYEEEE, per germline. This CDR3 contains 15 residues. The CDR3 loop reads CASSLAGQAPYEQYF. The CDR3 DNA reads TGTGCCAGCAGCTTGGCCGGTCAGGCCCCCTACGAGCAGTACTTC. The complete variable domain, with remaining parts taken from reference TRBV5-6 and TRBJ2-7, reads DAGVTQSPTHLIKTRGQQVTLRCSPKSGHDTVSWYQQALGQGPQFIFQYYEEEERQRGNFPDRFSGHQFPNYSSELNVNALLLGDSALYLCASSLAGQAPYEQYFGPGTRLTVT.

J is TRBJ1-4 and V is TRBV2, with 7 bases fitting TRBD1. Germline CDR1 and CDR2: SNHLY and FYNNEI. J gave up 4 bases and V 5 bases, and 13 bases lay outside the gene matches. The CDR3 runs to 17 residues. The CDR3 loop is CASSRTQGSMGNEKLFF. CDR3 coding DNA: TGTGCCAGCAGTCGAACACAGGGGAGTATGGGTAATGAAAAACTGTTTTTT.

CDR3 bases: TGTGCCAGCAGTACGCGAGATAGCGGGAGAAGCAACACAGATACGCAGTATTTT. Amino acids: CASSTRDSGRSNTDTQYF. This chain links TRBV27 with TRBJ2-3; TRBD2 agrees at 9 bases. Per the germline V gene, CDR1 is MNHEY and CDR2 is SMNVEV (reference sequence). CDR3 length: 18 amino acids. The V segment lost 5 bases and the J segment 2 bases; nucleotides outside the gene matches: 14.

This clonotype was detected a few times. The V call is TRBV9, the J call TRBJ2-3; 9 bases are a match to TRBD2. V gave up 0 bases and J gave up 5 bases; unmatched junction bases: 28. The CDR3 totals 23 residues. From germline, CDR1 is SGDLS and CDR2 YYNGEE. The CDR3 coding sequence is TGTGCCAGCAGCGTAGAAAAGGAGCCGGACTCTAGCGGGGCCCCGATGAAGAGAGATACGCAGTATTTT. Translation gives CASSVEKEPDSSGAPMKRDTQYF.

This clonotype was observed at least ten times. The chain has TRBV4-1 and TRBJ1-4; D gene unclear. CDR3 size: 15 residues. The germline V and J ends were trimmed by 0 bases and 16 bases, with 21 bases remaining between them. Germline V lookup: CDR1 MGHRA, CDR2 YSYEKL. The DNA for the CDR3 is TGCGCCAGCAGCCAAGATTGGCGTAGTCAGGACTCTAAGTTTTTT. This translates into CASSQDWRSQDSKFF.

This clonotype occurred many times. The rearrangement links TRBV28 to TRBJ2-5, with 8 bases aligning to TRBD1. The J segment lost 5 bases and the V segment lost 4 bases, leaving 6 bases of the junction unmatched. Looked up from germline, CDR1 is MDHEN and CDR2 is SYDVKM. The CDR3 runs 14 residues. CDR3 residues: CASSSTGGLETQYF. The CDR3, as DNA: TGTGCCAGCAGTTCCACAGGGGGGCTGGAGACCCAGTACTTC.

The J gene is TRBJ2-1, the V gene TRBV20-1, with D tentatively TRBD1 (6 bases). The CDR3 totals 14 residues. Germline loops: CDR1 DFQATT, CDR2 SNEGSKA (reference sequence). Between the trimmed V and J ends, which lost 6 bases and 9 bases, there was a span of 21 bases. The CDR3 DNA is TGCAGTGCCCATGGACAGTTAGGACGTGGTGAGCAGTTCTTC. This gives the protein CSAHGQLGRGEQFF.

The chain combines TRBV27 with TRBJ2-7; D is unresolved. Germline CDR1 reads MNHEY; CDR2 reads SMNVEV (reference sequence). V lost 8 bases and J lost 9, with 26 bases in between. The CDR3 sequence is 15 residues long. CDR3 region: CASGPLIRVADRQYF. In DNA, the CDR3 is TGTGCCAGCGGCCCCTTGATAAGAGTGGCGGATAGGCAGTACTTC.

There are many counts of this clonotype. The chain links TRBV29-1 to TRBJ2-1, with 10 bases aligning to TRBD1. Losses at the gene ends were 2 bases for V and 8 bases for J; bases not matched to a gene: 6. CDR1 and CDR2 (germline): SQVTM, ANQGSEA. The CDR3 is 14 residues long. CDR3 sequence reads: CSVERGTGADEQFF. The CDR3 region has the DNA TGCAGCGTTGAACGAGGGACAGGGGCGGATGAGCAGTTCTTC.